A single sample is the source of the 26 T cell receptor beta chains below, sequenced in a study of blood T cell repertoires in COVID-19. This table comes from immunoSEQ multiplex PCR, and its TCRdb copy is limited to in-frame clones, with some not included. The table has nearly 110,000 clones, about three quarters seen once. The specimen was peripheral blood. The source is a man between 65 and 80 years old with acute or convalescent COVID-19.

This clone appeared a few times. The chain recombines TRBV2 with TRBJ2-7; TRBD1 matches at 8 bases. CDR3 length equals 14 residues. Unmatched junction bases numbered 7, after V lost 6 bases and J lost 3 bases. In germline, CDR1 is SNHLY, CDR2 FYNNEI. In DNA form, the CDR3 reads TGTGCCAGCAGCTCCGGGACAGGATTCTACGAGCAGTACTTC. Protein sequence: CASSSGTGFYEQYF.

The J gene is TRBJ1-5, the V gene TRBV7-2; D might be TRBD1 (5 bases). CDR1 and CDR2 (germline): SGHTA, FQGNSA. There are 15 residues in the CDR3. The V end was cut by 5 bases, the J end by 5 bases, with 16 bases between. CDR3: CASSHRWGADQPQHF. The CDR3 nucleotides are TGTGCCAGCAGCCACCGATGGGGCGCTGATCAGCCCCAGCATTTT.

The V gene is TRBV5-1, the J gene TRBJ1-1; the match to TRBD1 covers 9 bases. This CDR3 is built from 15 residues. Germline-derived CDR1 and CDR2 are SGHRS and YFSETQ. V lost 4 bases and J lost 4; bases outside the gene matches: 8. CDR3 DNA: TGCGCCAGCAGCCGCATGGGACAGGGATCCACTGAAGCTTTCTTT. Its translation: CASSRMGQGSTEAFF.

The chain employs TRBV5-5 and TRBJ1-2; no clear D. The ends were cut back, 0 bases at V and 4 bases at J, with 10 bases in the middle. This CDR3 is 14 amino acids long. CDR1 is SGHKS and CDR2 is YYEKEE in the germline V gene (reference sequence). The CDR3 bases are TGTGCCAGCAGCTTGGGAGGTTCCTCCTATGGCTACACCTTC. It codes for CASSLGGSSYGYTF.

CDR3 nucleotides: TGTGCCAGCAGTTTGAGGACTGCGACCTACGAGCAGTACTTC. It yields the protein CASSLRTATYEQYF. The rearrangement links TRBV27 to TRBJ2-7; D might be TRBD2 (5 bases). V lost 3 bases, J lost 2 bases, and 11 bases lay in between. The CDR3 length is 14 residues. The germline V gene has CDR1 MNHEY and CDR2 SMNVEV (reference sequence).

The V and J genes are TRBV29-1 and TRBJ1-1; TRBD1 matches 10 bases. CDR3 length: 12 amino acids. Germline CDR1 is SQVTM and CDR2 is ANQGSEA. V shed 6 bases and J 4 bases; nucleotides not matched to a gene: 2. The CDR3 DNA reads TGCAGCGTGGGGACAGGGGTCACTGAAGCTTTCTTT. This gives the protein CSVGTGVTEAFF.

The chain employs TRBV9 and TRBJ1-5, with 7 bases that match TRBD1. The CDR3 totals 15 residues. With V trimmed by 3 bases and J by 2 bases, 5 bases remained unmatched. Germline-derived CDR1 and CDR2 are SGDLS and YYNGEE. CDR3 amino acids: CASSEGAQGNQPQHF. The CDR3 bases are TGTGCCAGCAGCGAGGGGGCGCAGGGCAATCAGCCCCAGCATTTT.

The CDR3 spells CASSDNRGSYGYTF. The CDR3 DNA reads as TGTGCCAGCAGCGACAACAGGGGGTCCTATGGCTACACCTTC. V gene TRBV14 combines with J gene TRBJ1-2, with TRBD1 matching 8 bases. The V gene end was trimmed by 5 bases and the J gene end by 4 bases; junction bases not matched to a gene: 6. Germline lookup yields CDR1 SGHDN and CDR2 FVKESK. This CDR3 contains 14 residues.

The chain recombines TRBV7-8 with TRBJ1-5; weak D call: TRBD1 (5 bases). The CDR3 loop spans 17 amino acids. The V end lost 2 bases, the J end lost 2 bases, and 16 bases lay between the germline ends. CDR1 is SGHVS and CDR2 is FQNEAQ in the germline V gene. CDR3 in DNA: TGTGCCAGCAGCTTACAGGCGGTACGACAGCGCAATCAGCCCCAGCATTTT. It translates to CASSLQAVRQRNQPQHF.

The rearrangement links TRBV18 to TRBJ1-1; D unclear. This CDR3 is built from 14 residues. The V gene lost 1 base and the J gene lost 2 bases, with 8 bases spanning the gap. Germline lookup yields CDR1 KGHSH and CDR2 LQKENI. Here the CDR3 reads CASSPLYGNTEAFF. For the CDR3, the DNA is TGTGCCAGCTCACCACTTTACGGTAACACTGAAGCTTTCTTT.

The V gene is TRBV18, the J gene TRBJ2-2; the match to TRBD2 covers 9 bases. The CDR3 runs 14 residues. CDR1 and CDR2 (germline): KGHSH, LQKENI. V shed 3 bases and J 7 bases; nucleotides not matched to a gene: 3. The CDR3 DNA is TGTGCCAGCTCACCGGGACTAGCAGACGGGGAGCTGTTTTTT. It yields the protein CASSPGLADGELFF.

This chain joins TRBV19 and TRBJ1-1, with D perhaps matching TRBD1 (6 bases). The V end lost 5 bases, the J end lost 2 bases, and 15 bases lay between the germline ends. The CDR3 contains 15 residues. Germline lookup yields CDR1 LNHDA and CDR2 SQIVND (reference sequence). This chain's CDR3 is CASSYLGHLNTEAFF. The CDR3 DNA sequence: TGTGCCAGTAGTTATCTGGGACACTTAAACACTGAAGCTTTCTTT.

This clone was recorded only once. V is TRBV5-5 and J is TRBJ1-2; TRBD1 matches 9 bases. With V trimmed by 5 bases and J by 4 bases, 6 bases remained unmatched. Germline CDR1 reads SGHKS; CDR2 reads YYEKEE (reference sequence). The length of the CDR3 is 14 residues. The CDR3 is CASSSGQGGYGYTF. As DNA, the CDR3 is TGTGCCAGCAGTTCGGGACAGGGCGGCTATGGCTACACCTTC.

This chain joins TRBV19 and TRBJ1-5, with no clear D. V was cut by 7 bases and J by 6 bases, with 19 bases left in between. The germline V gene encodes CDR1 LNHDA and CDR2 SQIVND (reference sequence). CDR3 length: 15 amino acids. For the CDR3, the DNA is TGTGCCAGTACCCCCACGGAGGGAGGGAGTCAGCCCCAGCATTTT. Protein: CASTPTEGGSQPQHF.

The gene calls are TRBV19 and TRBJ1-2; TRBD1 matches at 10 bases. Germline loops: CDR1 LNHDA, CDR2 SQIVND (reference sequence). The CDR3 covers 17 residues. V shed 4 bases and J 5 bases; nucleotides not matched to a gene: 13. The CDR3 DNA follows: TGTGCCAGTAGTACTCCTTGGGGACAGGGGACGACTTATGGCTACACCTTC. This translates into CASSTPWGQGTTYGYTF. Based on the CDR3 plus reference TRBV19 and TRBJ1-2, the full variable domain is DGGITQSPKYLFRKEGQNVTLSCEQNLNHDAMYWYRQDPGQGLRLIYYSQIVNDFQKGDIAEGYSVSREKKESFPLTVTSAQKNPTAFYLCASSTPWGQGTTYGYTFGSGTRLTVV.

This chain links TRBV6-4 with TRBJ2-1; TRBD2 aligns across 10 bases. With 6 bases clipped from V and 8 bases from J, the junction kept 13 bases outside the gene matches. This CDR3 has 16 amino acids. In germline, CDR1 is MRHNA, CDR2 SNTAGT. CDR3 sequence: CASSPLRSGGADEQFF. The CDR3, as DNA: TGTGCCAGCAGCCCTCTGAGGAGCGGGGGGGCTGATGAGCAGTTCTTC.

The V and J genes are TRBV28 and TRBJ2-3, with 8 bases aligning to TRBD2. The trim removed 7 bases at V and 3 bases at J, leaving 3 bases unmatched. Germline CDR1 MDHEN, CDR2 SYDVKM. CDR3 length: 13 residues. The CDR3 region has the DNA TGTGCCAGCAATTCGGGGGGGACAGATACGCAGTATTTT. It specifies CASNSGGTDTQYF.

The chain links TRBV10-3 to TRBJ1-2; TRBD1 matches 7 bases. Germline assignment: CDR1 ENHRY and CDR2 SYGVKD. Trimming took 5 bases from V and 4 from J; bases not matched to a gene: 7. The CDR3 loop spans 14 amino acids. CDR3 sequence (DNA): TGTGCCATCAGTCAAGACAGGGAAGTCTATGGCTACACCTTC. It is translated as CAISQDREVYGYTF.

The rearrangement uses TRBV6-5 and TRBJ2-3; D remains unclear. V lost 2 bases, J lost 5 bases, and 8 bases lay in between. Germline assignment: CDR1 MNHEY and CDR2 SVGAGI. There are 13 residues in the CDR3. The CDR3, as DNA: TGTGCCAGCAGTTACGATGGCCAAGATACGCAGTATTTT. This gives the protein CASSYDGQDTQYF.

The genes are TRBV14 and TRBJ1-2; TRBD1 matches at 9 bases. Trimming at V came to 4 bases and at J to 1 base, leaving 1 base not matched to a gene. This CDR3 has 14 amino acids. Germline-derived CDR1 and CDR2 are SGHDN and FVKESK. Written as DNA, the CDR3 is TGTGCCAGCAGCCGGACAGGGGTTAACTATGGCTACACCTTC. It yields the protein CASSRTGVNYGYTF.

In nucleotides, the CDR3 is TGTGCCAGCAGCCCCAGTCGACTGAACACCGGGGAGCTGTTTTTT. Translating it yields CASSPSRLNTGELFF. The chain carries TRBV7-2 and TRBJ2-2; D gene uncertain. The CDR3 spans 15 residues. Trimming took 5 bases from V and 1 from J, leaving 11 bases between them. Germline CDR1 is SGHTA and CDR2 is FQGNSA.

V and J are TRBV9 and TRBJ2-1, with 10 bases lining up with TRBD2. Germline-derived CDR1 and CDR2 are SGDLS and YYNGEE. Trimming at V came to 4 bases and at J to 7 bases, leaving 8 bases not matched to a gene. The CDR3 totals 15 residues. CDR3 in amino acids: CASSSERGGKNEQFF. CDR3 sequence (DNA): TGTGCCAGCAGCTCCGAGCGGGGGGGTAAAAATGAGCAGTTCTTC.

V and J are TRBV13 and TRBJ2-5, with 10 positions matching TRBD2. Germline V lookup: CDR1 PRHDT, CDR2 FYEKMQ (reference sequence). The trim removed 3 bases at V and 2 bases at J, leaving 6 bases unmatched. The CDR3 is made up of 16 amino acids. The CDR3 DNA reads as TGTGCCAGCAGCTTCTGGACTAGCGGAGGTCAAGAGACCCAGTACTTC. It specifies CASSFWTSGGQETQYF.

This rearrangement joins TRBV6-5 to TRBJ2-1, with 11 nucleotides matching TRBD2. J lost 3 bases, V lost 4 bases, and 2 bases had no gene match. The germline CDR1 and CDR2 sequences are MNHEY and SVGAGI. This CDR3 has 15 amino acids. Written as DNA, the CDR3 is TGTGCCAGCAGTTCCGGGACTAGCGGCTACAATGAGCAGTTCTTC. This translates into CASSSGTSGYNEQFF.

The chain is built from TRBV6-5 and TRBJ1-5; weak D call: TRBD1 (5 bases). Trimming shortened V by 2 bases and J by 0 bases, and 8 bases separated the two germline ends. The CDR3 spans 15 residues. Germline-derived CDR1 and CDR2 are MNHEY and SVGAGI. The CDR3 sequence: CASSYDRNSNQPQHF. Here the CDR3 DNA reads TGTGCCAGCAGTTACGACAGAAATAGCAATCAGCCCCAGCATTTT.

The chain carries TRBV4-1 and TRBJ2-3; 7 bases are a match to TRBD2. This CDR3 comprises 15 residues. V trimming: 0 bases; J trimming: 6 bases; junction bases outside the gene matches: 6. Germline V gene lookup returns CDR1 MGHRA and CDR2 YSYEKL. Here the CDR3 reads CASSQDPAGRDTQYF. CDR3 DNA sequence: TGCGCCAGCAGCCAAGACCCAGCGGGGCGGGATACGCAGTATTTT.